This T cell receptor (beta chain) was sequenced during a study of T-cell reconstitution after alpha-beta-depleted transplantation in children. Study-wide findings and caveats: There were some patients whose high TCRbeta diversity at day 60 came from surviving recipient T cells and thymic progenitors. Most T-cell counts and diversity one year after the transplant came from T cells that were newly produced. Reports say that about two months after transplant, the alpha-beta T cells came out of several hundred graft clones that had expanded.

The sample holds many counts of this clonotype. Antigen specificity is unknown. V was pared by 3 bases and J by 6 bases, with 8 bases of the junction left unmatched. This CDR3 comprises 14 residues. CDR1 and CDR2 (germline): SQVTM, ANQGSEA. It was with unique molecular identifiers that the TCRbeta library was prepared. TCRdb processed the PCR reads anew with MiXCR; each CDR3 protein has one entry. Of approximately 290,000 distinct CDR3 sequences in the sample, roughly 12% were seen once. The TCR was taken from a male patient aged 2-10 years who had a stem cell transplant for chronic granulomatous disease, so the T cells may come from the graft donor. The genes are TRBV29-1 and TRBJ2-1, with TRBD1 identical over 7 bases. Here the sequenced sample was peripheral blood, taken 180 days after TCRalphabeta/CD19-depleted stem cell transplant. CDR3 DNA: TGCAGCGTTGACGGCCAGGGGGTTTTCAATGAGCAGTTCTTC. Translation gives CSVDGQGVFNEQFF.